This record concerns one T cell receptor (beta chain) sequence. This sample was taken from a study of OX40 agonist ivuxolimab in advanced cancers. Study-level background: At doses from 0.01 to 10 mg/kg, patients were given intravenous ivuxolimab every 2 weeks. Of the participants, 40% to 50% had some prior anti-PD-1, anti-PD-L1 or anti-CTLA-4 therapy, which was allowed.

Profiled with immunoSEQ multiplex PCR; TCRdb holds only in-frame clones, not every one. The repertoire holds about 120,000 clones, with 80% to 90% as singletons. CDR1 and CDR2 (germline): SGDLS, YYNGEE. The CDR3 runs 15 residues. V was cut by 0 bases and J by 5 bases, with 12 bases left in between. The clonotype comes from an adult with an advanced solid tumor such as melanoma, head and neck, liver or kidney cancer. The gene calls are TRBV9 and TRBJ2-1; D uncertain. Specimen: CD4+ or CD8+ T cells sorted from blood, collected in a trial of the OX40 agonist ivuxolimab. The CDR3 sequence is CASSVGWGTNNEQFF. The CDR3 coding sequence is TGTGCCAGCAGCGTAGGATGGGGTACGAACAATGAGCAGTTCTTC.